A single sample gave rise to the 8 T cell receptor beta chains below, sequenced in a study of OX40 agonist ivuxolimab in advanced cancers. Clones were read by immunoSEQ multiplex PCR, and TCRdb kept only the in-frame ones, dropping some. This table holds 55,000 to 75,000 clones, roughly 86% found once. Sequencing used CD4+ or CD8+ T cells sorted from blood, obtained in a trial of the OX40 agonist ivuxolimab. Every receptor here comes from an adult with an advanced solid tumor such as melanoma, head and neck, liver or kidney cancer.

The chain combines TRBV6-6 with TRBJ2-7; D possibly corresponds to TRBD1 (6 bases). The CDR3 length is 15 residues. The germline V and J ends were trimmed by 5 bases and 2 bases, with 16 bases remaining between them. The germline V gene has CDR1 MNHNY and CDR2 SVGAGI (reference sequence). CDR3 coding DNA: TGTGCCAGCAGTCCCGTACAGGGAGCAGCCTACGAGCAGTACTTC. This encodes CASSPVQGAAYEQYF.

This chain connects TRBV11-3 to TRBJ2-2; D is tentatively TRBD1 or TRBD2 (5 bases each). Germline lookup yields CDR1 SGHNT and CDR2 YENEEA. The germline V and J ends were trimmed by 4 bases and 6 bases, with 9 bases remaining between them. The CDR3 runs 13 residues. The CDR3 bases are TGTGCCAGCAGCTCCCGGGACCCCGGGGAGCTGTTTTTT. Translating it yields CASSSRDPGELFF.

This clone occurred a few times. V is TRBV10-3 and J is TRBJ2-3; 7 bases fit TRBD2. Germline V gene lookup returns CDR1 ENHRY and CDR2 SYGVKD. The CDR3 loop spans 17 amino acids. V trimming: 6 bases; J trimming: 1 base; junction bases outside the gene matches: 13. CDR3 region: CAIRESGKGSGTDTQYF. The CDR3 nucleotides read TGTGCCATCAGGGAAAGCGGGAAGGGTAGCGGCACAGATACGCAGTATTTT.

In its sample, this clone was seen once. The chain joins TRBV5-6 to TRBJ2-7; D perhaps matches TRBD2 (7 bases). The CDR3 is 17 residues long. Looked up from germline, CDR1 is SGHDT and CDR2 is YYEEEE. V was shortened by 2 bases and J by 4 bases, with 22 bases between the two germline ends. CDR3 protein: CASSLRPSGAGVYEQYF. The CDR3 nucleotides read TGTGCCAGCAGCTTACGGCCTAGCGGAGCAGGGGTATACGAGCAGTACTTC.

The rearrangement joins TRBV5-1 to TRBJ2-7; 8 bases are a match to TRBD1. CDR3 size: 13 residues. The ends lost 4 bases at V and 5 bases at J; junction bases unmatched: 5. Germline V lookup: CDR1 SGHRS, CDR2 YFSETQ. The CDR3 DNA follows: TGCGCCAGCAGCGGACTGACAGGGGACGAGCAGTACTTC. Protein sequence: CASSGLTGDEQYF. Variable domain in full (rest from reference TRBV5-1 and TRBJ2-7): KAGVTQTPRYLIKTRGQQVTLSCSPISGHRSVSWYQQTPGQGLQFLFEYFSETQRNKGNFPGRFSGRQFSNSRSEMNVSTLELGDSALYLCASSGLTGDEQYFGPGTRLTVT.

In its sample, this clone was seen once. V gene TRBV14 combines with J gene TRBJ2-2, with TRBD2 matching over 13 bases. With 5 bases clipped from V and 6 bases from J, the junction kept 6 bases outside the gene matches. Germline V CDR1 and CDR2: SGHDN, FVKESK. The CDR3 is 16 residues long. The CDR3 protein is CASSTSGRAVAGELFF. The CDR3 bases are TGTGCCAGCAGCACTAGCGGGAGGGCCGTGGCCGGGGAGCTGTTTTTT.

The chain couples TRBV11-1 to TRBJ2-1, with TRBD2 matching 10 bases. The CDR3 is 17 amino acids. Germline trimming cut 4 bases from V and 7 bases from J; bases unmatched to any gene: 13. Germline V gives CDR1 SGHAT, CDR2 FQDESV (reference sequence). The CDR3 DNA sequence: TGTGCCAGCAGCTCCCGCCTAGCGGGAGTGGCGTCGAATGAGCAGTTCTTC. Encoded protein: CASSSRLAGVASNEQFF.

The CDR3 region is CASSLSPGRKTQYF. In nucleotides, the CDR3 is TGTGCCAGCAGCTTATCCCCAGGGAGGAAGACCCAGTACTTC. This chain joins TRBV7-9 and TRBJ2-5; possibly TRBD2 for D (6 bases). This CDR3 spans 14 amino acids. The V gene lost 2 bases and the J gene lost 6 bases, with 13 bases spanning the gap. Germline CDR1 SEHNR, CDR2 FQNEAQ (reference sequence).